The next 11 T cell receptor beta chains were all read from a single sample in a study. Profiling relied on immunoSEQ multiplex PCR, and the TCRdb table lists in-frame clones only, not all of them. Counted here are around 50,000 clones, 93% occurring once; the ten biggest clones make up over 8.5%. Sequencing was carried out using PBMCs. All receptors come from a man aged 40-49 years with rheumatoid arthritis.

The chain joins TRBV28 to TRBJ1-5, with D unclear. The V end was cut by 5 bases, the J end by 2 bases, with 13 bases between. The CDR3 has 15 residues. The V gene's germline CDR1 is MDHEN and CDR2 SYDVKM. CDR3 nucleotides: TGTGCCAGCAGTCCCACGGGGAAGGGCAATCAGCCCCAGCATTTT. It codes for CASSPTGKGNQPQHF. Full variable domain (remainder filled in from reference TRBV28 and TRBJ1-5): DVKVTQSSRYLVKRTGEKVFLECVQDMDHENMFWYRQDPGLGLRLIYFSYDVKMKEKGDIPEGYSVSREKKERFSLILESASTNQTSMYLCASSPTGKGNQPQHFGDGTRLSIL.

This clone ranks as medium-sized. V and J are TRBV5-4 and TRBJ2-7; D may correspond to TRBD1 or TRBD2 (5 bases each). Germline assignment: CDR1 SGHNT and CDR2 YYREEE (reference sequence). Trimming shortened V by 3 bases and J by 0 bases, and 16 bases separated the two germline ends. This CDR3 comprises 16 residues. The CDR3 region is CASSSPGADNSYEQYF. CDR3 sequence (DNA): TGTGCCAGCAGCTCCCCCGGGGCGGACAACTCCTACGAGCAGTACTTC.

The gene calls are TRBV5-1 and TRBJ2-3, with TRBD2 matching 10 bases. The CDR3 has 17 amino acids. Germline lookup yields CDR1 SGHRS and CDR2 YFSETQ. The J segment lost 2 bases and the V segment lost 0 bases, leaving 6 bases of the junction unmatched. This CDR3 is CASSLAISGGATDTQYF. CDR3 nucleotide sequence: TGCGCCAGCAGCTTGGCCATCAGCGGGGGGGCCACAGATACGCAGTATTTT.

The chain uses TRBV19 and TRBJ1-5; 10 nucleotides align to TRBD1. CDR1 is LNHDA and CDR2 is SQIVND in the germline V gene (reference sequence). CDR3 length: 17 residues. Germline trimming cut 1 base from V and 4 bases from J; bases unmatched to any gene: 7. CDR3 sequence: CASSIAGGTGANQPQHF. DNA of the CDR3: TGTGCCAGTAGTATAGCCGGCGGGACAGGGGCGAATCAGCCCCAGCATTTT.

The rearrangement links TRBV5-4 to TRBJ1-1; 7 positions match TRBD1. The CDR3 loop spans 14 amino acids. Germline V lookup: CDR1 SGHNT, CDR2 YYREEE (reference sequence). J lost 3 bases, V lost 2 bases, and 4 bases had no gene match. The CDR3 nucleotides are TGTGCCAGCAGCTTACAGGGGAGGGACACTGAAGCTTTCTTT. This codes for CASSLQGRDTEAFF.

The V call is TRBV2, the J call TRBJ2-1, with 8 bases that match TRBD2. The CDR3 is 19 amino acids. V lost 1 base to trimming and J lost 0 bases; unmatched junction nucleotides: 11. In germline, CDR1 is SNHLY, CDR2 FYNNEI. The CDR3 region has the DNA TGTGCCAGCAGTGAAGTTTGGAGCGGGGGCCTGAGCTCCTACAATGAGCAGTTCTTC. It encodes CASSEVWSGGLSSYNEQFF.

This sequence joins TRBV15 and TRBJ1-1; the D gene is possibly TRBD1 (6 bases). Germline values: CDR1 LNHNV, CDR2 YYDKDF (reference sequence). Trimming took 3 bases from V and 10 from J, leaving 15 bases between them. This CDR3 contains 13 residues. CDR3 residues: CATSSNRVGGAFF. CDR3 coding DNA: TGTGCCACCAGCAGCAACAGGGTCGGGGGAGCTTTCTTT.

V gene TRBV7-2 combines with J gene TRBJ2-7, with 7 positions matching TRBD1. This CDR3 region has 14 residues. Germline V gene data show CDR1 as SGHTA and CDR2 as FQGNSA. The ends lost 5 bases at V and 5 bases at J; junction bases unmatched: 9. CDR3 in amino acids: CASSQRRQGDEQYF. The CDR3 region has the DNA TGTGCCAGCAGCCAGCGCCGACAGGGCGACGAGCAGTACTTC.

This chain uses TRBV5-6 with TRBJ2-3; D possibly uses TRBD1 or TRBD2 (5 bases each). Trimming took off 2 bases at V and 1 base at J, with 20 bases between the two ends. CDR3 length equals 18 residues. Germline lookup yields CDR1 SGHDT and CDR2 YYEEEE. Written as DNA, the CDR3 is TGTGCCAGCAGCTTCGGGGAAGGGGCCTACCTTGGCACAGATACGCAGTATTTT. It specifies CASSFGEGAYLGTDTQYF.

The chain joins TRBV21-1 to TRBJ2-1; the table's D call, TRBD1, has no DNA check behind it. TRBV21-1 is a pseudogene locus. The CDR3 extends over 12 amino acids. The CDR3 nucleotides read TGTGCCAGCAGCCAGGCACGCAATGAGCAGTTCTTC. It translates to CASSQARNEQFF.

Here the CDR3 reads CAAGRGAGTEETQYF. For the CDR3, the DNA is TGTGCCGCGGGTCGCGGGGCCGGGACAGAAGAGACCCAGTACTTC. This rearrangement joins TRBV19 to TRBJ2-5; D is possibly TRBD1 (7 bases). Germline CDR1 and CDR2: LNHDA and SQIVND (reference sequence). Trimming cost V 11 bases and J 3 bases, with 22 bases left between them. The CDR3 is 15 amino acids.